This record covers a single T cell receptor beta chain. The PCR ran on 60 Vbeta and 13 Jbeta primers. Here immunoSEQ multiplex PCR was the method, and the copy in TCRdb shows in-frame clones only, minus some. Here the sample spans around 99,000 clones, roughly 73% being singletons. This entry is derived from a study of cytomegalovirus exposure and HLA in healthy donors. Study as a whole: Early release data held some 80 million unique TCRs from HLA-typed donors.

Per the germline V gene, CDR1 is KGHSH and CDR2 is LQKENI. Germline trimming cut 3 bases from V and 2 bases from J; bases unmatched to any gene: 3. The CDR3 extends over 14 amino acids. Material: PBMCs. The receptor was isolated from a man under 40 in good health and CMV-seronegative. The chain carries TRBV18 and TRBJ2-5; 7 bases fit TRBD1. CDR3 protein: CASSPDRAQETQYF. CDR3 coding DNA: TGTGCCAGCTCACCCGACAGGGCGCAAGAGACCCAGTACTTC.